This T cell receptor (beta chain) is drawn from a study of radiotherapy plus CTLA-4 blockade in lung cancer. At the level of the study: For 18% of patients, objective responses occurred, and approximately 31% had disease control. Points from the study as a whole: Among blood TCR repertoires after radiotherapy plus ipilimumab, tumor-derived clones expanded.

Profiled with immunoSEQ multiplex PCR; TCRdb holds only in-frame clones, not every one. In the table there are 81,000 or so clones, around nine tenths of which are singletons. Germline CDR1 LGHNA, CDR2 YNFKEQ. CDR3 length equals 15 residues. Deletions cut 7 bases from V and 0 bases from J, with 12 bases between. Of note for this clone: Its antigen is as yet unknown.

The starting material was peripheral blood, obtained from a patient treated with radiotherapy plus ipilimumab. The clonotype was recovered from a human donor with non-small cell lung cancer who had stable disease on radiotherapy plus ipilimumab. The gene calls are TRBV4-2 and TRBJ1-4, with D possibly matching TRBD1 (5 bases). For the CDR3, the DNA is TGTGCCAGCATAAACCGGGACGCAACTAATGAAAAACTGTTTTTT. Its translation: CASINRDATNEKLFF.